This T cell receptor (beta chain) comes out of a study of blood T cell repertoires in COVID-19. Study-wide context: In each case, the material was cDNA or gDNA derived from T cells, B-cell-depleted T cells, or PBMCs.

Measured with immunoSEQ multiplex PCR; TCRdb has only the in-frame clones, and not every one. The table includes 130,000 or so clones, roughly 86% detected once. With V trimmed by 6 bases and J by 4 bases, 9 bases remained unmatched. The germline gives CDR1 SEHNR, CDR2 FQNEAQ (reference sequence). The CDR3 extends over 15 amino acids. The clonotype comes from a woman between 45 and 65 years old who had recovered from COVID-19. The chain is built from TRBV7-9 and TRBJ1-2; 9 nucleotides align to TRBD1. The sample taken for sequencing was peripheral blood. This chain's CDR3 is CASSSGGTGTYGYTF. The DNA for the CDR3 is TGTGCCAGCAGTTCGGGCGGGACAGGGACCTATGGCTACACCTTC.